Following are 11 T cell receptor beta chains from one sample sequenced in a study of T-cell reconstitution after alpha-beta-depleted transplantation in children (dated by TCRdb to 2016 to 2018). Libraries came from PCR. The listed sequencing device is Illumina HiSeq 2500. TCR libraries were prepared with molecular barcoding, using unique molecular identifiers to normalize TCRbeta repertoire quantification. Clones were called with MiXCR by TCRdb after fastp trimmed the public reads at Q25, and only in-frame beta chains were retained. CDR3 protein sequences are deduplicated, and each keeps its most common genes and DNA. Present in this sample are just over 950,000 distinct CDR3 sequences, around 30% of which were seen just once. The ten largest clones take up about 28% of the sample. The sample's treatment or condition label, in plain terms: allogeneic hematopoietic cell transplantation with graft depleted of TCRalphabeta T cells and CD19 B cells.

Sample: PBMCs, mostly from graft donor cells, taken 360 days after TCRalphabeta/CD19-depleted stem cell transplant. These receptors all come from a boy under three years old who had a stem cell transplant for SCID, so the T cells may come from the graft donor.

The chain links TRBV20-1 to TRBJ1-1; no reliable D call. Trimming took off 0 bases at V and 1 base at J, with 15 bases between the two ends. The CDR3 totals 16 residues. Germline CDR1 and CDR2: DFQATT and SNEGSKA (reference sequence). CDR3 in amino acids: CSARDRSERTNTEAFF. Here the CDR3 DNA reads TGCAGTGCTAGAGATCGGTCGGAACGGACGAACACTGAAGCTTTCTTT.

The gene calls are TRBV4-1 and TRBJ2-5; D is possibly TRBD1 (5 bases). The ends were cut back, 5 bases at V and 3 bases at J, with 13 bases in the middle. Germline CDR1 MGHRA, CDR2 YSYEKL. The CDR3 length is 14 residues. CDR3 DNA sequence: TGCGCCAGCAGCTCCCGGACCAGGGAAGAGACCCAGTACTTC. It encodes CASSSRTREETQYF.

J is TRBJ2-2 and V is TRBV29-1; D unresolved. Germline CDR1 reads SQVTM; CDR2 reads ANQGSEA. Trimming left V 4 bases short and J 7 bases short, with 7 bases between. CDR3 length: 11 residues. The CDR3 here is CSVGDGGELFF. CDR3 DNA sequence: TGCAGCGTTGGTGATGGCGGGGAGCTGTTTTTT.

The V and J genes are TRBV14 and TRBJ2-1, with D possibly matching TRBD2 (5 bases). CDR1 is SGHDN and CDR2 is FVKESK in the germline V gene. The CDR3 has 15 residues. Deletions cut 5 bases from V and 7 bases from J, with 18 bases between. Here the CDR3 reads CASSNRPRERNEQFF. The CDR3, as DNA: TGTGCCAGCAGCAACCGACCAAGGGAGAGGAATGAGCAGTTCTTC. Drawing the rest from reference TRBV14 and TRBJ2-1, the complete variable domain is EAGVTQFPSHSVIEKGQTVTLRCDPISGHDNLYWYRRVMGKEIKFLLHFVKESKQDESGMPNNRFLAERTGGTYSTLKVQPAELEDSGVYFCASSNRPRERNEQFFGPGTRLTVL.

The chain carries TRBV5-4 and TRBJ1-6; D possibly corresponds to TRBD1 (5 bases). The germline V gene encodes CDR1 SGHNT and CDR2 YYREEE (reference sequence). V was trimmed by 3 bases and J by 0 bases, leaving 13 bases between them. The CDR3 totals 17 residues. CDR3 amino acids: CASSYRRGGSYNSPLHF. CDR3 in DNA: TGTGCCAGCAGCTACCGCCGTGGGGGCTCCTATAATTCACCCCTCCACTTT.

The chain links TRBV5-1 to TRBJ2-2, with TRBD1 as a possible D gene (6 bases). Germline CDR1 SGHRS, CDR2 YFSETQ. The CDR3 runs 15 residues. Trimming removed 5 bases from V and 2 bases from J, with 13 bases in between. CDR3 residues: CASRAGQINTGELFF. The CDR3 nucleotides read TGCGCCAGCAGAGCCGGACAGATAAACACCGGGGAGCTGTTTTTT.

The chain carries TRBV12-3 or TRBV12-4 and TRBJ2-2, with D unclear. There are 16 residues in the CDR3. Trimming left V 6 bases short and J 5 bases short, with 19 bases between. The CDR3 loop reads CASSHPGGYVTGELFF. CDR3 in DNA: TGTGCCAGCAGCCATCCCGGCGGTTACGTGACCGGGGAGCTGTTTTTT.

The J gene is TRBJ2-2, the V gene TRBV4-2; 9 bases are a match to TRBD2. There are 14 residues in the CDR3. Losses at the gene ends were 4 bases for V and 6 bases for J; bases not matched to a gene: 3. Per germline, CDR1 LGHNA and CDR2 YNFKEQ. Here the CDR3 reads CASSPGLAAGELFF. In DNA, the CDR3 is TGTGCCAGCAGCCCGGGACTAGCCGCCGGGGAGCTGTTTTTT.

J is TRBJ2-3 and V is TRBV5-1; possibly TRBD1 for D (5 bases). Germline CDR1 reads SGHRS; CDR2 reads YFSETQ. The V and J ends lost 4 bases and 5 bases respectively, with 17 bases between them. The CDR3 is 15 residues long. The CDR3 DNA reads TGCGCCAGCAGCGAACCATGGGGCGCGGAAGATACGCAGTATTTT. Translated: CASSEPWGAEDTQYF.

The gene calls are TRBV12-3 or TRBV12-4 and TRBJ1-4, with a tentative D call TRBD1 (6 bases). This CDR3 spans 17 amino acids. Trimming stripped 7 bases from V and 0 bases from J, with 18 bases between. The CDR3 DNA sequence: TGTGCCAGCAAAACAGGGCTCCCCTCCCCAACTAATGAAAAACTGTTTTTT. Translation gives CASKTGLPSPTNEKLFF.

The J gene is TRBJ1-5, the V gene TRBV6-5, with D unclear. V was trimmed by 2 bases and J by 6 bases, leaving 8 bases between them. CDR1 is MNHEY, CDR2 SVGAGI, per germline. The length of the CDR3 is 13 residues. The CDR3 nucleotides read TGTGCCAGCAGTTACCAGGAGAGTCAGCCCCAGCATTTT. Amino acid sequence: CASSYQESQPQHF.